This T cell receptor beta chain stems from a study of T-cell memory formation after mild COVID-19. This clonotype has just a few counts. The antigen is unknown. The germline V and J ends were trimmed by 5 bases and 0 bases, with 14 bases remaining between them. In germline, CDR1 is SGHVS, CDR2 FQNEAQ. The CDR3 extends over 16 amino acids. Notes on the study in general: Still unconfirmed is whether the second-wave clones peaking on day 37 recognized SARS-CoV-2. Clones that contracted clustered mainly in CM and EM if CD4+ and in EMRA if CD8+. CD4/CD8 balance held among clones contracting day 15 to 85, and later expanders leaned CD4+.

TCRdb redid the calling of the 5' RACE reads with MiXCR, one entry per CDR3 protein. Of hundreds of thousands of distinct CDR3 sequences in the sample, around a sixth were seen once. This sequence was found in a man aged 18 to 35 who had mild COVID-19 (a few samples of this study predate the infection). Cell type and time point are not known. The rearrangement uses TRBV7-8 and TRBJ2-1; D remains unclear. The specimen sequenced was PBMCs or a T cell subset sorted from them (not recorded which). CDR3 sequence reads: CASSQTQKSSYNEQFF. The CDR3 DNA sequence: TGTGCCAGCAGCCAGACACAGAAAAGCTCCTACAATGAGCAGTTCTTC.